Listed below are T cell receptor beta chains from one sample, sequenced in a study of cytomegalovirus exposure and HLA in healthy donors. Method: immunoSEQ multiplex PCR; TCRdb's copy keeps in-frame clones and lacks some. Of about 220,000 clones in the sample, 76% were seen once. The sequenced sample consisted of PBMCs. These TCRs come from a man aged 18-30 years in good health and CMV-seronegative. CDR3s include the opening cysteine and the closing phenylalanine or tryptophan. The order of the fields is J gene, CDR3 length, V gene, D gene, clone size, CDR3 protein, CDR3 DNA. The D gene is left open where the match is weak. Not every row has a clone size; where given, it reads once, few, many or a size class.

TRBJ1-3 16 TRBV18 - - CASSPRLANSGNTIYF TGTGCCAGCTCACCACGGCTTGCAAACTCTGGAAACACCATATATTTT
TRBJ2-5 14 TRBV2 TRBD2 - CASKGSSGRQTQYF TGTGCCAGCAAAGGGTCTAGCGGGAGGCAAACCCAGTACTTC
TRBJ2-3 17 TRBV7-2 TRBD2 once CASSLVGVAGVADTQYF TGTGCCAGCAGCTTAGTAGGGGTAGCGGGAGTGGCTGATACGCAGTATTTT
TRBJ1-4 14 TRBV28 TRBD1 - CASRQQGASEKLFF TGTGCCAGCAGACAACAGGGGGCAAGTGAAAAACTGTTTTTT
TRBJ2-7 16 TRBV23-1 - - CASSQSKRTYSYEQYF TGCGCCAGCAGTCAATCGAAGCGGACGTACTCCTACGAGCAGTACTTC
TRBJ2-5 14 TRBV5-4 - - CASSGNGGKETQYF TGTGCCAGCAGCGGAAACGGGGGAAAAGAGACCCAGTACTTC
TRBJ1-2 14 TRBV28 - few CASSGGWDAYGYTF TGTGCCAGCAGCGGGGGGTGGGACGCCTATGGCTACACCTTC
TRBJ2-3 11 TRBV20-1 - - CSARQGDTQYF TGCAGTGCTAGACAGGGGGATACGCAGTATTTT
TRBJ1-6 14 TRBV2 - - CASKGDGYNSPLHF TGTGCCAGCAAGGGGGATGGGTATAATTCACCCCTCCACTTT
TRBJ2-5 13 TRBV6-5 - few CATWRLGQETQYF TGTGCCACCTGGCGACTCGGACAAGAGACCCAGTACTTC
TRBJ2-1 13 TRBV6-5 TRBD1 few CASRRDSYNEQFF TGTGCCAGCAGGAGGGACAGCTACAATGAGCAGTTCTTC
TRBJ2-5 15 TRBV12-5 TRBD2 - CASGVTGGSAETQYF TGTGCTAGTGGTGTGACGGGGGGTTCAGCAGAGACCCAGTACTTC
TRBJ2-1 16 TRBV11-2 TRBD2 - CASSFRLAGGYNEQFF TGTGCCAGCAGCTTCAGACTAGCGGGAGGCTACAATGAGCAGTTCTTC
TRBJ2-1 15 TRBV9 TRBD2 - CASTRGLAVDNEQFF TGTGCCAGCACCCGGGGACTAGCGGTGGACAATGAGCAGTTCTTC
TRBJ1-1 14 TRBV30 TRBD1 - CAWSHLPGTGEAFF TGTGCCTGGAGTCACCTGCCGGGGACAGGCGAAGCTTTCTTT
TRBJ1-1 19 TRBV2 - - CASGGGSNLGGGPNTEAFF TGTGCCAGCGGAGGCGGGAGCAACTTAGGGGGGGGTCCGAACACTGAAGCTTTCTTT